Listed here is a single T cell receptor (beta chain). The sample comes from a study of blood T cells in healthy people across ages. The authors ran a second PCR of about 7 to 11 cycles using a sample-barcoded 5' primer and a J-beta primer mix. Each CDR3 protein gets one entry after TCRdb re-called the 5' RACE reads with MiXCR. The data contain hundreds of thousands of distinct CDR3 sequences, 55% to 65% of them singletons. Trimming cost V 7 bases and J 0 bases, with 12 bases left between them. This CDR3 has 14 amino acids. Germline assignment: CDR1 SGHTA and CDR2 FQGNSA. The sample taken for sequencing was blood. The sequence came from a man aged 25 to 40 in good health. V usage is TRBV7-2 and J usage is TRBJ1-2; D gene uncertain. CDR3 sequence (DNA): TGTGCCAGCAACGAATACGGAGCTAACTATGGCTACACCTTC. The encoded protein is CASNEYGANYGYTF.